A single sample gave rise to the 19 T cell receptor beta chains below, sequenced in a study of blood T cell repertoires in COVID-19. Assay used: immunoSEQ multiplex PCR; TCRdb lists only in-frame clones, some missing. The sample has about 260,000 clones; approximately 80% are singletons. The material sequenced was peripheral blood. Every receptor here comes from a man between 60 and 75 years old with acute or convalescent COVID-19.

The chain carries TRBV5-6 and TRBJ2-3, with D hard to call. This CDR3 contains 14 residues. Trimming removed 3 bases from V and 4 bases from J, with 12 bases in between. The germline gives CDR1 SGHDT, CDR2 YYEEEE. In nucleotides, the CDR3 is TGTGCCAGCAGCTGGTACAATGATGCAGATACGCAGTATTTT. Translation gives CASSWYNDADTQYF.

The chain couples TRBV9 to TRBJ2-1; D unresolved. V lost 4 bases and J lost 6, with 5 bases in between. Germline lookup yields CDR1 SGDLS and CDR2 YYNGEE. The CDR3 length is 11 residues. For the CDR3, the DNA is TGTGCCAGCAGCACGAGCAATGAGCAGTTCTTC. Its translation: CASSTSNEQFF.

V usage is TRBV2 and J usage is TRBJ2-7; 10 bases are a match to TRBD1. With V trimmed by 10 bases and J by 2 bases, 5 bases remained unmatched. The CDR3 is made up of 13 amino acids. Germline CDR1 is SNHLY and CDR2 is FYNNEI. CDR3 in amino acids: CAIAGTGAYEQYF. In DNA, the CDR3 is TGTGCCATTGCCGGGACAGGGGCCTACGAGCAGTACTTC.

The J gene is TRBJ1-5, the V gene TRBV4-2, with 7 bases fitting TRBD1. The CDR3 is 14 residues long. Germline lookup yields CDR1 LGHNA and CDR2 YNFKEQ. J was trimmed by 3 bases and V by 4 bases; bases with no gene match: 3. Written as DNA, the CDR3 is TGTGCCAGCAGCCGGGGACAGATCAATCAGCCCCAGCATTTT. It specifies CASSRGQINQPQHF.

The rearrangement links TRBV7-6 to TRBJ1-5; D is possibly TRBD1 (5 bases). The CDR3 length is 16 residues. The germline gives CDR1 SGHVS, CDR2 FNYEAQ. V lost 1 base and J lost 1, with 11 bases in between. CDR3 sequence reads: CASSLVMGGSNQPQHF. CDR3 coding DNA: TGTGCCAGCAGCTTAGTAATGGGGGGAAGCAATCAGCCCCAGCATTTT.

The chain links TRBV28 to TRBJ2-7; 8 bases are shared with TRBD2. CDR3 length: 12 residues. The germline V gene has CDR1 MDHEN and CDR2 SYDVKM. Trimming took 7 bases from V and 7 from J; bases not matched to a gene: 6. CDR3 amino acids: CASIAGFGEQYF. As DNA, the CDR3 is TGTGCCAGCATAGCGGGATTTGGGGAGCAGTACTTC.

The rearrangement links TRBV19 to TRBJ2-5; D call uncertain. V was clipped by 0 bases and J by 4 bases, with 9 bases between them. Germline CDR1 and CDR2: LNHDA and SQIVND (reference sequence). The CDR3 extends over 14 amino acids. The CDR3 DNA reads TGTGCCAGTAGTATAGACGGGTTCCCAGAGACCCAGTACTTC. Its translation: CASSIDGFPETQYF.

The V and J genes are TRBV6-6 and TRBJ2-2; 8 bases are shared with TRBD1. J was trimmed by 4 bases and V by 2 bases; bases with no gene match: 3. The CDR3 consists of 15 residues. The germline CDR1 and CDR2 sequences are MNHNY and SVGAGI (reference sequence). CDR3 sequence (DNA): TGTGCCAGCAGTTACGGACAGGGAGGCACCGGGGAGCTGTTTTTT. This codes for CASSYGQGGTGELFF.

In nucleotides, the CDR3 is TGTGCCAGCAGCTTAGAGGACCAAGGGGCCCAGTACTTC. Its translation is CASSLEDQGAQYF. V and J are TRBV11-2 and TRBJ2-5, with D perhaps TRBD1 (5 bases). The germline V and J ends were trimmed by 0 bases and 9 bases, with 11 bases remaining between them. CDR1 and CDR2 (germline): SGHAT, FQNNGV. The CDR3 runs 13 residues.

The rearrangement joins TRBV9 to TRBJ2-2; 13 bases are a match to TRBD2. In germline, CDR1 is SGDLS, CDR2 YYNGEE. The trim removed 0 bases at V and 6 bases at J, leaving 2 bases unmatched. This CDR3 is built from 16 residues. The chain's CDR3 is CASSVATSGRSGELFF. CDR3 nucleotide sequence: TGTGCCAGCAGCGTAGCGACTAGCGGGAGGTCCGGGGAGCTGTTTTTT.

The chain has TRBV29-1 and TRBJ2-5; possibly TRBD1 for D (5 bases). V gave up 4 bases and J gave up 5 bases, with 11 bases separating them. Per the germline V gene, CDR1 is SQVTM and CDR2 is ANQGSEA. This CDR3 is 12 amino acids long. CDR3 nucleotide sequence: TGCAGCGTTGCTGGGCCAGGGGAGACCCAGTACTTC. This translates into CSVAGPGETQYF.

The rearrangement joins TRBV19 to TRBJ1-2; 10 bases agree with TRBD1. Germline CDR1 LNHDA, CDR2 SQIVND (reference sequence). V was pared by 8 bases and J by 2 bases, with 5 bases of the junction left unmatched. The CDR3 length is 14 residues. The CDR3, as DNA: TGTGCCAGTGAACCGGGACAGGGGAACTATGGCTACACCTTC. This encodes CASEPGQGNYGYTF. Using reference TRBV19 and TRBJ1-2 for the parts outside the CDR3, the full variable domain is DGGITQSPKYLFRKEGQNVTLSCEQNLNHDAMYWYRQDPGQGLRLIYYSQIVNDFQKGDIAEGYSVSREKKESFPLTVTSAQKNPTAFYLCASEPGQGNYGYTFGSGTRLTVV.

CDR3 sequence (DNA): TGTGCCAGCAGCCCCGGGACAACTTACTACGAGCAGTACTTC. Its translation: CASSPGTTYYEQYF. The rearrangement uses TRBV6-5 and TRBJ2-7, with a tentative D call TRBD1 (6 bases). Germline-derived CDR1 and CDR2 are MNHEY and SVGAGI. Trimming took 6 bases from V and 3 from J, leaving 15 bases between them. This CDR3 region has 14 residues.

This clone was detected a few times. The CDR3 DNA follows: TGTGCCAGCAGTTACTCGGTGTGGTTGAGGAACACTGAAGCTTTCTTT. It translates to CASSYSVWLRNTEAFF. The rearrangement uses TRBV6-5 and TRBJ1-1; no clear D gene. Germline CDR1 and CDR2: MNHEY and SVGAGI. The CDR3 has 16 residues. V was trimmed by 0 bases and J by 1 base, leaving 12 bases between them.

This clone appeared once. The CDR3 DNA reads TGCGCCAGCAGCCAAGATAGGGGTAGCCCTAGCACAGATACGCAGTATTTT. As protein: CASSQDRGSPSTDTQYF. V gene TRBV4-3 combines with J gene TRBJ2-3; D possibly corresponds to TRBD1 (5 bases). CDR1 LGHNA and CDR2 YSLEER come from the germline V gene. V lost 0 bases to trimming and J lost 0 bases, with 13 bases between them. CDR3 length: 17 residues.

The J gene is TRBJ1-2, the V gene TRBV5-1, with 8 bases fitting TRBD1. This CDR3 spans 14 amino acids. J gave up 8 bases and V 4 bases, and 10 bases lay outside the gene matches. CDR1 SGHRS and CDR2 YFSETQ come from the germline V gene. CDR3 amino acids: CASSTTGTGLGYTF. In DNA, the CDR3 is TGCGCCAGCAGCACAACCGGGACAGGCCTAGGCTACACCTTC.

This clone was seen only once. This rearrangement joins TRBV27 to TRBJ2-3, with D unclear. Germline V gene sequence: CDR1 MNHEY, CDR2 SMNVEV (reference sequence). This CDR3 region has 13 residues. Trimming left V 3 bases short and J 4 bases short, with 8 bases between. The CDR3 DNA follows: TGTGCCAGCAGTTTCCTAAGTTCAGATACGCAGTATTTT. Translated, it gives CASSFLSSDTQYF.

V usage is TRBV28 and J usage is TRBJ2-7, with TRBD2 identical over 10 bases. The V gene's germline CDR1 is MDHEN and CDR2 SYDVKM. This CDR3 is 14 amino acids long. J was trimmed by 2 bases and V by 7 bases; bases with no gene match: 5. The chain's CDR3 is CASIRTSGPYEQYF. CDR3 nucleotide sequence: TGTGCCAGCATTAGGACTAGCGGTCCCTACGAGCAGTACTTC. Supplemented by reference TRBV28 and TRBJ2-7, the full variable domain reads DVKVTQSSRYLVKRTGEKVFLECVQDMDHENMFWYRQDPGLGLRLIYFSYDVKMKEKGDIPEGYSVSREKKERFSLILESASTNQTSMYLCASIRTSGPYEQYFGPGTRLTVT.

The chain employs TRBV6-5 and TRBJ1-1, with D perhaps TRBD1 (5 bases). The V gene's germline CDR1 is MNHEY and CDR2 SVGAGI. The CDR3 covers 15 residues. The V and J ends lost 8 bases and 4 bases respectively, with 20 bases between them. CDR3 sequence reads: CASRAPQGGSTEAFF. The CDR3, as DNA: TGTGCCAGCCGGGCCCCCCAGGGAGGGAGCACTGAAGCTTTCTTT.